Here is one TCR beta chain with its context. It lacks a known antigen. No per-base quality is available; no much larger clone lies one base away. Moderately to severely active disease, a Clinical Activity Score of at least 3, a NOSPECS grade of at least 4, and a duration under 3 months were present in ophthalmopathy patients. Exclusion was applied to patients with uncontrolled infections, other autoimmune diseases, pregnancy or lactation. Clinical symptoms, serum thyroxine and TRAb, thyroid ultrasound, and orbital computed tomography formed the basis for the diagnoses. Ficoll-Paque density gradient centrifugation was used to isolate PBMCs from around 10 ml of fresh peripheral blood. Trizol reagent was used to extract total RNA, and RNA quality was then checked on an Agilent 2100 Bioanalyzer. In the germline V gene, CDR1 corresponds to SGHTA and CDR2 to FQGNSA. The CDR3 runs 13 residues from the cysteine to the phenylalanine. Of all the DNA, just the CDR3 is kept, 39 bases in frame from base 1. A distance of 13 bases separates the germline ends of V and J, which lose 7 bases and 3 bases respectively.

The TCR beta CDR3 regions were amplified from the RNA transcripts. For the first round of RT-PCR on the TCR CDR3, the HTBI primer set was used together with the Qiagen OneStep RT-PCR kit. A second multiplex PCR round built the libraries, followed by size selection and purification. Libraries were sequenced paired-end with 100 bp reads on an Illumina HiSeq2000. The authors' pipeline ran thus. SOAPnuke was used to process the raw data, with reads discarded if the reads contained adapters or uncalled bases, had a mean Phred below 15, or lacked an exact constant-primer or identifier match. High-quality paired reads were merged using COPE v1.2.5, and each unique nucleotide sequence was defined as a clonotype. MiTCR v1.1 was used to align clonotypes to the IMGT TRBV, TRBD and TRBJ reference segments. Analysis was restricted to V-J combinations with a frequency above 0.0001, which covered 99.2% of repertoires. The TCS score was defined as F50 (clonal expansion) divided by E x V (chaos), with BLOSUM62-based TCRdist calculated between CDR3 peptides within each V-J. Welch's t-statistics and random forest reduced fewer than 600 V-J features to some 14, which were used in a naive Bayes classifier (R e1071). TCRdb's own reprocessing of the public reads used fastp at Q25 and MiXCR and kept productive beta chains. Duplicate CDR3 protein sequences are folded into a single record with the most common DNA and genes. TCRdb, not the original authors, processed these V and J calls. Present in this sample are about 600,000 distinct CDR3 sequences, approximately 15% of which were seen just once. The ten biggest clones cover less than 3.5% of the sample.

This sample stems from a study of T cells in Graves' hyperthyroidism and ophthalmopathy (dated by TCRdb to the late 2010s). About the investigation overall: Peripheral blood was collected at initial diagnosis, before any treatment. A discovery cohort of roughly 100 patients, roughly 45 with Graves' ophthalmopathy and over 55 with stable Graves' hyperthyroidism, was used to find distinguishing TCR V-J signatures. Prospective prediction of ophthalmopathy was tested in an independent validation cohort of approximately 19 hyperthyroidism patients and some 17 patients who later progressed to ophthalmopathy. The roughly 100 discovery patients were randomly split 7:3 into training and test sets. In more than 5 Graves' hyperthyroidism patients, the study also compared T-cell repertoires from thyroid tissue with T-cell repertoires from blood. After blood sampling, hyperthyroidism patients were treated with methimazole at a starting dose of 30 mg daily, and ophthalmopathy patients were treated with high-dose intravenous methylprednisolone. The paper reports TCR Vbeta CDR3 sequencing of over 120 peripheral blood samples: over 40 ophthalmopathy, roughly 74 hyperthyroidism and around 17 progressor patients. Broad study findings and their caveats: In validation, the model predicted progression to ophthalmopathy with roughly 66% sensitivity and 72.22% specificity, a median of approximately 6.5 months before onset. No statistical method was used to fix the sample size in advance, and group allocation was not hidden from the investigators. A model built on a 13 V-J signature distinguished ophthalmopathy from stable hyperthyroidism, reaching about 89% sensitivity and approximately 83% specificity in cross-validation and 80%/75% in testing. Most expanded thyroid clonotypes (frequency above 0.001) were also detected in blood, suggesting blood repertoires may reflect thyroid immune responses.

The sequence is built from TRBV7-2 and TRBJ2-7, with the D segment identity uncertain. The clonotype originates from a woman aged 40 to 55 with Graves' ophthalmopathy. The sequenced sample consisted of blood. The CDR3 here reads CASTNILGYEQYF. The base sequence is TGTGCCAGCACCAACATACTGGGCTACGAGCAGTACTTC.